The 13 T cell receptor beta chains below come from one sample, sequenced in a study of blood T cell repertoires in COVID-19. Data came from immunoSEQ multiplex PCR; TCRdb stores just in-frame clones and leaves some out. This sample has about 150,000 clones, with 70% to 85% found just once. Sequencing was performed on peripheral blood. These receptor sequences come from a woman aged 60 to 75 with acute or convalescent COVID-19.

DNA of the CDR3: TGCGCCAGCAGCTCCACCGGGACAGGGTACACAGATACGCAGTATTTT. Amino acid sequence: CASSSTGTGYTDTQYF. This chain connects TRBV5-1 to TRBJ2-3; 9 nucleotides align to TRBD1. The CDR3 sequence is 16 residues long. V was clipped by 3 bases and J by 2 bases; unmatched bases: 7. Germline CDR1 reads SGHRS; CDR2 reads YFSETQ.

The rearrangement joins TRBV12-3 or TRBV12-4 to TRBJ2-3; D gene ambiguous. The CDR3 is 12 residues long. V dropped 4 bases and J dropped 1 base, with 3 bases sitting between them. Here the CDR3 DNA reads TGTGCCAGCAGTTCAGGCACAGATACGCAGTATTTT. Translation gives CASSSGTDTQYF.

The count of this clone is one. The rearrangement uses TRBV7-4 and TRBJ1-2, with D possibly matching TRBD1 (5 bases). CDR1 is SGHVT, CDR2 SQSDAQ, per germline. There are 17 residues in the CDR3. V lost 5 bases, J lost 4 bases, and 23 bases lay in between. CDR3 sequence: CASSHPRYLGRAYGYTF. CDR3 sequence (DNA): TGTGCCAGCAGCCACCCCAGGTATTTGGGCAGGGCCTATGGCTACACCTTC.

The chain uses TRBV28 and TRBJ2-5; 7 bases line up with TRBD1. The CDR3 totals 14 residues. Trimming removed 2 bases from V and 4 bases from J; junction bases left unmatched: 4. Germline lookup yields CDR1 MDHEN and CDR2 SYDVKM. The CDR3 sequence: CASSLPGTAETQYF. The CDR3 DNA reads TGTGCCAGCAGTTTACCCGGGACAGCAGAGACCCAGTACTTC.

This chain connects TRBV11-2 to TRBJ1-5; possibly TRBD1 for D (5 bases). Germline V gene lookup returns CDR1 SGHAT and CDR2 FQNNGV. The CDR3 loop spans 13 amino acids. Trimming took 3 bases from V and 5 from J, leaving 8 bases between them. This CDR3 is CASSLQGDQPQHF. CDR3 DNA sequence: TGTGCCAGCAGCTTGCAGGGCGATCAGCCCCAGCATTTT.

V gene TRBV10-1 combines with J gene TRBJ2-1; 10 positions agree with TRBD2. The germline V gene has CDR1 WNHNN and CDR2 SYGVQD (reference sequence). This CDR3 is built from 14 residues. The ends lost 3 bases at V and 7 bases at J; junction bases unmatched: 3. CDR3 sequence (DNA): TGCGCCAGCAGTGATAAACTAGCGGGGAATGAGCAGTTCTTC. Translated: CASSDKLAGNEQFF.

This chain uses TRBV7-9 with TRBJ1-3, with D hard to call. With 2 bases removed from V and 0 bases from J, the gap between germline ends came to 14 bases. Per the germline V gene, CDR1 is SEHNR and CDR2 is FQNEAQ (reference sequence). This CDR3 comprises 17 residues. The CDR3 DNA is TGTGCCAGCAGCTTATTTCTAGGGAGGCCCTCTGGAAACACCATATATTTT. Translating it yields CASSLFLGRPSGNTIYF.

CDR3 region: CASSDNSNQPQHF. The CDR3 coding sequence is TGCGCCAGCAGTGATAATAGCAATCAGCCCCAGCATTTT. The chain joins TRBV10-2 to TRBJ1-5; D remains unclear. The CDR3 totals 13 residues. Germline V gene lookup returns CDR1 WSHSY and CDR2 SAAADI. V gave up 3 bases and J gave up 0 bases, with 3 bases separating them.

V and J are TRBV5-1 and TRBJ2-7; 10 bases fit TRBD1. The CDR3 is 14 amino acids. CDR1 and CDR2 from the germline V gene are SGHRS and YFSETQ. The V segment lost 4 bases and the J segment 2 bases; nucleotides outside the gene matches: 3. The CDR3 protein is CASSAGTGAYEQYF. DNA of the CDR3: TGCGCCAGCAGCGCCGGGACAGGGGCCTACGAGCAGTACTTC.

This clone was seen many times. The gene calls are TRBV4-2 and TRBJ1-5; 8 bases map to TRBD1. The V segment lost 4 bases and the J segment 6 bases; nucleotides outside the gene matches: 17. The CDR3 runs 18 residues. The germline V gene encodes CDR1 LGHNA and CDR2 YNFKEQ. In DNA, the CDR3 is TGTGCCAGCAGCCCGGAAGACAGGGGCGGTCGAGCGGCTCAGCCCCAGCATTTT. It encodes CASSPEDRGGRAAQPQHF.

V is TRBV18 and J is TRBJ2-2; possible D gene TRBD1, 5 bases. The V end lost 3 bases, the J end lost 7 bases, and 9 bases lay between the germline ends. Germline CDR1 is KGHSH and CDR2 is LQKENI. This CDR3 comprises 13 residues. The CDR3 DNA sequence: TGTGCCAGCTCACCGCAGGGCCACGGGGAGCTGTTTTTT. Amino acid sequence: CASSPQGHGELFF.

The chain combines TRBV6-1 with TRBJ2-5; the D is unclear. The CDR3 extends over 11 amino acids. V lost 2 bases and J lost 4, with 2 bases in between. The germline gives CDR1 MNHNS, CDR2 SASEGT. CDR3 region: CASSELETQYF. The CDR3 nucleotides are TGTGCCAGCAGTGAACTAGAGACCCAGTACTTC.

DNA for the CDR3: TGCGCCAGCAGCTTTGCCGGGAACACTGAAGCTTTCTTT. The encoded protein is CASSFAGNTEAFF. This sequence joins TRBV5-1 and TRBJ1-1, with unresolved D. The V and J ends lost 2 bases and 1 base respectively, with 6 bases between them. From germline, CDR1 is SGHRS and CDR2 YFSETQ. The CDR3 runs to 13 residues.